The 3 T cell receptor beta chains given below trace back to one sample, sequenced in a study of OX40 agonist ivuxolimab in advanced cancers. Some clones are missing from TCRdb's copy, which holds only in-frame ones; the method was immunoSEQ multiplex PCR. Here the sample spans 35,000 to 45,000 clones, 88% being singletons. Sequencing used CD4+ or CD8+ T cells sorted from blood, obtained in a trial of the OX40 agonist ivuxolimab. The receptors were sampled from an adult with an advanced solid tumor such as melanoma, head and neck, liver or kidney cancer.

This clone was seen just once. The chain has TRBV23-1 and TRBJ2-7; D remains ambiguous. TRBV23-1 is marked as an open reading frame, function uncertain. Trimming pared 4 bases from V and 3 bases from J, leaving 7 bases between. This CDR3 is 12 amino acids long. The CDR3 spells CASSRTVYEQYF. The CDR3 nucleotides are TGCGCCAGCAGTCGAACTGTCTACGAGCAGTACTTC.

The genes are TRBV7-9 and TRBJ2-4; D perhaps matches TRBD2 (6 bases). V lost 5 bases and J lost 3, with 11 bases in between. This CDR3 is 14 amino acids long. CDR1 and CDR2 (germline): SEHNR, FQNEAQ (reference sequence). The CDR3 DNA sequence: TGTGCCAGCAGCACCGACGGGGGCAAAAACATTCAGTACTTC. It codes for CASSTDGGKNIQYF.

The chain is built from TRBV11-3 and TRBJ2-2, with 7 nucleotides matching TRBD1. The trim removed 5 bases at V and 6 bases at J, leaving 9 bases unmatched. The CDR3 runs 15 residues. Germline CDR1 SGHNT, CDR2 YENEEA. CDR3 sequence: CASSPRTGVAGELFF. CDR3 bases: TGTGCCAGCAGCCCCCGAACAGGGGTAGCCGGGGAGCTGTTTTTT.